This TCR beta chain came from a study of Ad26.COV2.S vaccination and SARS-CoV-2 variants. Study outcomes and limitations: There was reportedly substantial breadth in spike-specific CD8+ and CD4+ T cell responses after vaccination.

V lost 7 bases, J lost 7 bases, and 14 bases lay in between. Germline V gene lookup returns CDR1 SNHLY and CDR2 FYNNEI. The CDR3 loop spans 13 amino acids. Treatment specified: about 20 received Ad26.COV2.S at low or high dose, single or two shots; 5 received placebo; per-sample allocation not given. Sample collection was performed on day 63 after the first vaccine or placebo injection. Sequencing was performed with immunoSEQ multiplex PCR; in TCRdb, only in-frame clones are kept and a portion is missing. Of some 640,000 clones in the sample, around 89% were seen once. To note about this clone: Its antigen is unidentified.

The chain recombines TRBV2 with TRBJ1-5, with no clear D. This receptor was taken from a person aged 18-65 years who received the Ad26.COV2.S COVID-19 vaccine or a placebo. Sequences were derived from peripheral blood, sampled in a trial of Ad26.COV2.S vaccine versus placebo. The CDR3 nucleotides read TGTGCCAGCACCGATGTGGCGGGCCAGCCCCAGCATTTT. This sequence encodes CASTDVAGQPQHF. The full variable domain, in which reference TRBV2 and TRBJ1-5 provide the parts outside the CDR3, is EPEVTQTPSHQVTQMGQEVILRCVPISNHLYFYWYRQILGQKVEFLVSFYNNEISEKSEIFDDQFSVERPDGSNFTLKIRSTKLEDSAMYFCASTDVAGQPQHFGDGTRLSIL.